This TCR beta chain stems from a study of blood T cell repertoires in COVID-19 (dated by TCRdb to about 2020). About the investigation overall: Samples covering the acute and convalescent phases of COVID-19 were provided by collaborators in the United States, Italy and Spain. The prospective study material was composed of cDNA or gDNA derived from T cells, B-cell-depleted T cells, or PBMCs. Subjects who had been exposed to COVID-19, were actively infected with it, or had recovered from it provided the deeply sampled blood TCRbeta repertoires that made up the dataset. A freely available public database, intended as a resource for researchers studying the immune response to SARS-CoV-2, is where the repertoires were released. The samples were drawn from two sources: the first 160 participants of the ongoing ImmuneRACE study, and 1,254 subjects contributed by 6 global collaborators. The sample metadata nearly always contained a de-identified subject ID, COVID-19 status, age in years and sex. HLA class I and class II types, where available, came from metadata supplied by the sample provider rather than from assay-based typing. Beyond this particular receptor, the publication reports: The quantity of clinical and demographic metadata differed by source and by participant and was supplied without curation.

TCRbeta CDR3 regions were amplified from genomic DNA by means of the immunoSEQ Assay, a bias-controlled multiplex PCR. The paper's processing steps were these. The number of nucleated cells in each sample was estimated from the amplification of reference gene primers within the assay. To quantify the absolute abundance of each unique TCRbeta CDR3 rearrangement, sequence reads were collapsed and filtered. Productive Simpson clonality was computed per sample as the square root of Simpson's diversity index over productive rearrangements. TCRdb retrieved this table from immuneACCESS and kept in-frame rearrangements only. Not all clones are present; in checked studies, unresolved V genes account for under half, and no reason is known for the remainder. V and J calls and clone size follow that table, whereas D and trimming were derived from the DNA. The sample includes some 130,000 clones, with around 80% observed a single time. The ten largest make up around 1.9% of the sample.

Comments on this clone: Its antigen is not yet known. No base quality values were provided; no much bigger clone lies one nucleotide off.

Collaborating institutions collected whole blood in K2EDTA tubes following their own protocols. For TCRbeta analysis, collaborators shipped samples in one of three forms: frozen whole blood, isolated PBMCs, or DNA extracted from either of those sample types. At the junction V is shortened by 4 bases and J by 10 bases, with 19 bases in between. The CDR3 has 14 amino acids, counting the end cysteine and phenylalanine. The CDR3 DNA has 42 bases and is translated from base 1. The germline V gene yields SGHDT for CDR1 and YYEEEE for CDR2. This clonotype was sampled from a man in his 70s with acute or convalescent COVID-19. The rearranged chain carries TRBV5-6 and TRBJ2-3; a tentative D call is TRBD2 (5 bases match). Input material: peripheral blood. The DNA reads as follows: TGTGCCAGCAGCCCGTATTCGGGGTTAAGGGCGCAGTATTTT. This translates into CASSPYSGLRAQYF.